Shown below are 12 T cell receptor beta chains from a single sample sequenced in a study of T-cell reconstitution after alpha-beta-depleted transplantation in children. Construction of the TCRbeta library involved unique molecular identifiers. TCRdb passed the PCR reads through MiXCR, listing each CDR3 protein once. The sample has hundreds of thousands of distinct CDR3 sequences, around 14% seen once. Sequencing used PBMCs, obtained before TCRalphabeta/CD19-depleted stem cell transplant. These receptors all stem from a girl aged 2 to 9 with congenital amegakaryocytic thrombocytopenia, due to receive a stem cell transplant.

In this sample, this clonotype turned up many times. V is TRBV4-1 and J is TRBJ2-7, with TRBD2 matching over 10 bases. The CDR3 contains 15 residues. Germline V CDR1 and CDR2: MGHRA, YSYEKL. The V and J ends lost 2 bases and 3 bases, in that order; junction bases with no gene match: 4. The CDR3 nucleotides read TGCGCCAGCAGCCAACGGACTAGCGGAGTCTACGAGCAGTACTTC. This gives the protein CASSQRTSGVYEQYF.

The V and J genes are TRBV20-1 and TRBJ2-4, with 7 bases fitting TRBD1. CDR1 and CDR2 from the germline V gene are DFQATT and SNEGSKA (reference sequence). J gave up 0 bases and V 5 bases, and 22 bases lay outside the gene matches. The CDR3 totals 20 residues. The CDR3 nucleotides are TGCAGTGCTCGCGAAGGTTTGGAGGACAGGCTTAGGCTAGCCAAAAACATTCAGTACTTC. Translation: CSAREGLEDRLRLAKNIQYF.

This clonotype was seen a handful of times. The chain is built from TRBV29-1 and TRBJ2-1, with 12 bases fitting TRBD2. Per germline, CDR1 SQVTM and CDR2 ANQGSEA. V dropped 0 bases and J dropped 7; count of bases not matched to a gene: 16. The CDR3 length is 19 residues. CDR3 sequence reads: CSVEDALKVGLAGRNEQFF. DNA of the CDR3: TGCAGCGTTGAAGATGCCCTCAAGGTCGGACTAGCGGGGCGGAATGAGCAGTTCTTC.

The chain is built from TRBV7-2 and TRBJ1-1; D is uncertain. CDR1 is SGHTA, CDR2 FQGNSA, per germline. Trimming took 2 bases from V and 11 from J, leaving 15 bases between them. The CDR3 runs 13 residues. CDR3 in amino acids: CASSLWHEEGAFF. In nucleotides, the CDR3 is TGTGCCAGCAGCTTATGGCATGAGGAGGGTGCTTTCTTT.

The table lists this clonotype with many counts. V gene TRBV7-2 combines with J gene TRBJ2-3; possible D gene TRBD2, 5 bases. Germline V gene sequence: CDR1 SGHTA, CDR2 FQGNSA. CDR3 length: 12 amino acids. The V and J ends lost 6 bases and 8 bases respectively, with 12 bases between them. This chain's CDR3 is CASRRGSITQYF. CDR3 sequence (DNA): TGTGCCAGCAGACGGGGATCGATTACGCAGTATTTT.

This clonotype was observed many times. The gene calls are TRBV5-1 and TRBJ2-4; 7 bases line up with TRBD1. Unmatched junction bases numbered 8, after V lost 4 bases and J lost 7 bases. From germline, CDR1 is SGHRS and CDR2 YFSETQ. This CDR3 region has 14 residues. As DNA, the CDR3 is TGCGCCAGCAGCATGGGGGACAGAGATAACATTCAGTACTTC. It is translated as CASSMGDRDNIQYF.

The chain recombines TRBV29-1 with TRBJ2-2, with 7 nucleotides matching TRBD1. Losses at the gene ends were 6 bases for V and 6 bases for J; bases not matched to a gene: 10. This CDR3 region has 14 residues. Germline assignment: CDR1 SQVTM and CDR2 ANQGSEA. The chain's CDR3 is CSVQKQGFAGELFF. CDR3 bases: TGCAGCGTCCAAAAACAGGGGTTCGCCGGGGAGCTGTTTTTT.

This clonotype appeared many times. The V call is TRBV11-2, the J call TRBJ2-3; 7 bases fit TRBD2. Germline lookup yields CDR1 SGHAT and CDR2 FQNNGV. V lost 4 bases and J lost 4; bases outside the gene matches: 20. The CDR3 runs 19 residues. The CDR3 reads CASSSPRHQTSPQPDTQYF. The CDR3 DNA sequence: TGTGCCAGCAGCTCCCCCAGACATCAGACTAGCCCTCAACCAGATACGCAGTATTTT. Full variable domain (missing parts from reference TRBV11-2 and TRBJ2-3): EAGVAQSPRYKIIEKRQSVAFWCNPISGHATLYWYQQILGQGPKLLIQFQNNGVVDDSQLPKDRFSAERLKGVDSTLKIQPAKLEDSAVYLCASSSPRHQTSPQPDTQYFGPGTRLTVL.

This clonotype was seen at least ten times. The chain combines TRBV5-1 with TRBJ2-7; tentative D call: TRBD1 (5 bases). This CDR3 has 15 amino acids. Germline V gives CDR1 SGHRS, CDR2 YFSETQ. Trimming stripped 3 bases from V and 2 bases from J, with 15 bases between. As DNA, the CDR3 is TGCGCCAGCAGCTCCCAACCGACAGCTACCTACGAGCAGTACTTC. This sequence encodes CASSSQPTATYEQYF.

The chain employs TRBV30 and TRBJ2-7; 11 bases are shared with TRBD2. This CDR3 is built from 14 residues. Looked up from germline, CDR1 is GTSNPN and CDR2 is SVGIG (reference sequence). Trimming removed 3 bases from V and 2 bases from J; junction bases left unmatched: 3. The CDR3 DNA reads TGTGCCTGGAGGACTAGCGGGACCACCTACGAGCAGTACTTC. It codes for CAWRTSGTTYEQYF.

This clonotype came up many times. This chain joins TRBV19 and TRBJ2-7; TRBD1 agrees at 9 bases. The V gene end was trimmed by 7 bases and the J gene end by 3 bases; junction bases not matched to a gene: 4. Germline-derived CDR1 and CDR2 are LNHDA and SQIVND (reference sequence). The CDR3 extends over 13 amino acids. The CDR3 sequence is CASTWGQGYEQYF. The CDR3 region has the DNA TGTGCCAGTACTTGGGGACAGGGCTACGAGCAGTACTTC.

The V call is TRBV5-1, the J call TRBJ2-5; 7 bases map to TRBD2. The CDR3 is made up of 14 amino acids. Losses at the gene ends were 2 bases for V and 4 bases for J; bases not matched to a gene: 5. Germline-derived CDR1 and CDR2 are SGHRS and YFSETQ. In nucleotides, the CDR3 is TGCGCCAGCAGCTTTGGCGGGGGAAGAGAGACCCAGTACTTC. Amino acid sequence: CASSFGGGRETQYF.